The clone carrying this T cell receptor beta chain came up a few times. Unmatched junction bases numbered 6, after V lost 3 bases and J lost 4 bases. This CDR3 is 13 amino acids long. Germline CDR1 is DFQATT and CDR2 is SNEGSKA (reference sequence). The record originates from a study of T cells in Graves' hyperthyroidism and ophthalmopathy. From RNA transcripts, TCR beta CDR3 regions were amplified. Primed by the HTBI set, a first-round RT-PCR was run on the TCR CDR3. TCRdb reprocessed the multiplex PCR reads via MiXCR and lists one record per CDR3 protein. The data contain fewer than 600,000 distinct CDR3 sequences, about 14% of them singletons.

Sequencing was performed on blood. The TCR originated in a middle-aged woman with Graves' hyperthyroidism. The chain links TRBV20-1 to TRBJ2-7, with 7 bases lining up with TRBD1. The CDR3 protein is CSARNAGGYEQYF. The CDR3 region has the DNA TGCAGTGCTAGGAATGCAGGGGGTTACGAGCAGTACTTC.